Sequencing of this T cell receptor (beta chain) was carried out in a study of blood T cell repertoires in COVID-19. Study-wide context: Acute-phase and convalescent COVID-19 samples originated in the United States, Italy and Spain. Sources were T cells, B-cell-depleted T cells, or PBMCs; the material itself was cDNA or gDNA.

Original data processing: It was from reference gene primer amplification that nucleated cell counts were estimated. Generated by immunoSEQ multiplex PCR, the TCRdb table keeps only in-frame clones and is missing some. V and J calls and clone size follow that table, whereas D and trimming were derived from the DNA. The data show 150,000 or so clones, more than 85% seen once. This clone has just a few counts. The length of the CDR3 is 15 residues. Germline loops: CDR1 LGHDT, CDR2 YNNKEL (reference sequence). V shed 4 bases and J shed 4 bases, with 14 bases lying between them. The rearrangement joins TRBV3-1 (or the pseudogene TRBV3-2) to TRBJ2-1; possible D gene TRBD1, 5 bases. The sample was peripheral blood. The TCR was taken from an older woman with acute or convalescent COVID-19. DNA of the CDR3: TGTGCCAGCAGCCGAGATTTGGGGCAATACAATGAGCAGTTCTTC. This encodes CASSRDLGQYNEQFF.